This T cell receptor beta chain was recorded in a study of identical twins. Trimming cost V 5 bases and J 5 bases, with 12 bases left between them. Germline loops: CDR1 SEHNR, CDR2 FQNEAQ (reference sequence). The CDR3 covers 13 residues. A universal primer site was added by template switching, and unique molecular identifiers were carried by the cDNA. One entry per CDR3 protein results from TCRdb running MiXCR on the 5' RACE reads. Here the sample spans 450,000 or so distinct CDR3 sequences, 20% to 25% being singletons. Study results and caveats: Less excess twin sharing appeared in beta out-of-frame sequences.

Regarding this clonotype: Its antigen remains unidentified.

The same sample was also studied in work on T cells expressing NK-cell markers. That work adds: NKG2C+ dominant clonotypes from 5 to 7 donors made up roughly 1.0-8% of CD8+ T cells.

This TCR was recovered from a woman between 18 and 29 years old in good health. The sequencing sample was made of CD4+ T cells sorted from blood. V gene TRBV7-9 combines with J gene TRBJ1-1; D call uncertain. DNA of the CDR3: TGTGCCAGCAGCCCCCAAGGGAGGACTGAAGCTTTCTTT. As protein: CASSPQGRTEAFF.